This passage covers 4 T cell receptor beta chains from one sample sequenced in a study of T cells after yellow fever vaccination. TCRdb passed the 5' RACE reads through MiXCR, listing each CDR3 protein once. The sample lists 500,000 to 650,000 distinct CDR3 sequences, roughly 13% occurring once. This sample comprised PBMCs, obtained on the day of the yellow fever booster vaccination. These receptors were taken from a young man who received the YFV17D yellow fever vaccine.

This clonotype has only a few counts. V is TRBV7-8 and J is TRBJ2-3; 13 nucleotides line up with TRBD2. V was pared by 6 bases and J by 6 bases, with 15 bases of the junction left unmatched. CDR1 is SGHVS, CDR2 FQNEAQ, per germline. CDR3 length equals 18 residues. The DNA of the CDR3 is TGTGCCAGCAGTCCTACCGGGACTAGCGGGGCCCTCACGGATACGCAGTATTTT. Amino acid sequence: CASSPTGTSGALTDTQYF.

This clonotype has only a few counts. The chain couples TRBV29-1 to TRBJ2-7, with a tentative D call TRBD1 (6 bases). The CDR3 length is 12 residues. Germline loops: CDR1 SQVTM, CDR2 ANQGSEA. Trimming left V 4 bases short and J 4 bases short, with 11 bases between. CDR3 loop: CSVVGTNYEQYF. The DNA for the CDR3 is TGCAGCGTTGTTGGGACAAATTACGAGCAGTACTTC.

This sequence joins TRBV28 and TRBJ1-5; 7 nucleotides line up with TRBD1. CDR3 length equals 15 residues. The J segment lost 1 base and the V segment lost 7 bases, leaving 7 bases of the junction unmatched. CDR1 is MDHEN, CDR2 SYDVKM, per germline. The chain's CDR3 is CASTSRGTSNQPQHF. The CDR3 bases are TGTGCCAGCACCTCCAGGGGGACGAGCAATCAGCCCCAGCATTTT.

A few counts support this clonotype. As DNA, the CDR3 is TGTGCCAGCAGCATGGGTTTAGCCGACTACAATGAGCAGTTCTTC. This translates into CASSMGLADYNEQFF. V is TRBV7-2 and J is TRBJ2-1; no definite D call. Germline assignment: CDR1 SGHTA and CDR2 FQGNSA. The CDR3 runs to 15 residues. The germline V and J ends were trimmed by 5 bases and 3 bases, with 14 bases remaining between them.